This TCR beta chain was captured by sequencing in a study of OX40 agonist ivuxolimab in advanced cancers. Turning to the overall study: Ivuxolimab was an agonistic, fully human IgG2 monoclonal antibody directed against OX40 (CD134), a costimulatory receptor. Partial responses occurred in three dose-escalation patients, of whom one had hepatocellular carcinoma and two had cutaneous melanoma. Of the 52 patients in dose escalation, about 20 had hepatocellular carcinoma, about 15 had melanoma, 9 had renal cell carcinoma and 9 had head and neck cancer. Prior anti-PD-1, anti-PD-L1 or anti-CTLA-4 therapy was permitted, and checkpoint inhibitors had been received by less than 45% of dose-escalation patients. The purpose of peripheral TCRbeta sequencing was to test whether ivuxolimab changed TCR sequence diversity and led to clonal T-cell expansion. Intravenous ivuxolimab was administered to patients every 2 weeks at six dose levels: 0.01, 0.1, 0.3, 1.5, 3 and 10 mg/kg. The paper describes the monotherapy dose-escalation part (N of about 47 patients) of the phase I trial of ivuxolimab. A male proportion of roughly 80% and a mean age of 60 years, ranging from about 20 to 85, were recorded for the dose-escalation cohort.

Worth noting for this clone: Its antigen is unknown. Per-base qualities were not stored, and no clone one base away is much larger.

Here is what the overall study found, with its caveats: At doses of 0.1 to 3.0 mg/kg, clonal expansion of both CD4+ and CD8+ blood T cells was observed from baseline to week 6. The antigen specificity of the clonally expanded peripheral T cells was not determined. In the 0.1-3.0 mg/kg groups, partial responders had among the lowest normalized peripheral clonal expansion, particularly in CD8+ T cells. Low levels of normalized T-cell clonal expansion were also seen in some patients who did not respond. On average, CD8+ T cells showed more expanded clones than CD4+ T cells after ivuxolimab.

For sequencing of the TCRbeta CDR3 region, genomic DNA was extracted from the sorted cells. TCRbeta CDR3 regions were sequenced using the immunoSEQ Assay. TCRdb took over this immuneACCESS table, retaining in-frame rearrangements with V and J assigned. Such tables are incomplete; in checked studies, under half of the missing clones stem from an unresolved V gene, and the remainder is unexplained. This sample gives tens of thousands of clones in total; under 90% of them show up just once. The ten most abundant clones make up under 30% of the sample. Patients with a history of autoimmune disease or receiving systemic immunosuppression were excluded from the trial. Peripheral blood for TCR sequencing was collected from all dose cohorts at baseline, on cycle 4 day 1, and on cycle 7 day 1. The samples were drawn from a first-in-human, open-label, multicenter phase I dose-escalation trial of ivuxolimab. Adults with locally advanced or metastatic melanoma, renal cell, hepatocellular, or head and neck squamous cell carcinoma were enrolled in the trial. Before TCR sequencing, CD4+ T cells and CD8+ T cells were sorted from peripheral blood as separate populations.

V gives up 0 bases and J gives up 4 bases, and the segment between their germline ends measures 10 bases. CDR1 and CDR2 were assigned from the germline V gene as SGDLS and YYNGEE. The CDR3, from cysteine to phenylalanine, totals 15 residues. Solely the CDR3 DNA is kept, with 45 bases framed from the first base. This chain joins TRBV9 to TRBJ2-2, with the D gene not confidently named. The receptor comes from an adult with an advanced solid tumor such as melanoma, head and neck, liver or kidney cancer. Sequenced here: CD4+ or CD8+ T cells sorted from blood, sampled in a trial of the OX40 agonist ivuxolimab. DNA sequence: TGTGCCAGCAGCGTAGACCCAGCGAGCACCGGGGAGCTGTTTTTT. Translated, this gives CASSVDPASTGELFF.